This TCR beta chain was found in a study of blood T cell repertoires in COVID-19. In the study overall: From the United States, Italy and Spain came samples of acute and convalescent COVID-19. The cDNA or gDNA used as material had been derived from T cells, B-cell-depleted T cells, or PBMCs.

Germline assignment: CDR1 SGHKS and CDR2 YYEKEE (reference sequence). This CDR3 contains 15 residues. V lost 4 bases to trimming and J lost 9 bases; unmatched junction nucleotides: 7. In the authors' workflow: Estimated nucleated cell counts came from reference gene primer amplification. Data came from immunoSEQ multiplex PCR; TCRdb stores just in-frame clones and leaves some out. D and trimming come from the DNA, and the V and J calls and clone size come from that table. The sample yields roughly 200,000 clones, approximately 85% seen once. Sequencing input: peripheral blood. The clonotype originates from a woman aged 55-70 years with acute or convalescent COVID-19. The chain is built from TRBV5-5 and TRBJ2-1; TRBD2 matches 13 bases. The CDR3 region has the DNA TGTGCCAGCAGCCCTACTAGCGGGAGGGCCGCTGAGCAGTTCTTC. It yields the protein CASSPTSGRAAEQFF. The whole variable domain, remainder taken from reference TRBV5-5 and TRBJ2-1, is DAGVTQSPTHLIKTRGQQVTLRCSPISGHKSVSWYQQVLGQGPQFIFQYYEKEERGRGNFPDRFSARQFPNYSSELNVNALLLGDSALYLCASSPTSGRAAEQFFGPGTRLTVL.